This TCR beta chain stems from a study of blood T cell repertoires in COVID-19. About the study: Sites across the United States, Italy and Spain contributed samples from acute and convalescent COVID-19. PBMCs, B-cell-depleted T cells, or T cells were the source of the cDNA or gDNA that made up the material.

This CDR3 is built from 13 residues. With 3 bases removed from V and 1 base from J, the gap between germline ends came to 6 bases. Germline V gene lookup returns CDR1 LGHDT and CDR2 YNNKEL (reference sequence). Original data processing: Estimated nucleated cell counts came from reference gene primer amplification. Profiling relied on immunoSEQ multiplex PCR, and the TCRdb table lists in-frame clones only, not all of them. Clonal size and the V and J genes are those of that table, whereas D and trimming came from the DNA. The sample records roughly 86,000 clones, roughly 80% being singletons. The V call is TRBV3-1 (or the pseudogene TRBV3-2), the J call TRBJ1-2; TRBD1 is a possible D gene (5 bases). The specimen sequenced was peripheral blood. The TCR originated in a man between 60 and 75 years old with acute or convalescent COVID-19. The CDR3 DNA follows: TGTGCCAGCAGCCACGACAGTAACTATGGCTACACCTTC. Residues: CASSHDSNYGYTF.